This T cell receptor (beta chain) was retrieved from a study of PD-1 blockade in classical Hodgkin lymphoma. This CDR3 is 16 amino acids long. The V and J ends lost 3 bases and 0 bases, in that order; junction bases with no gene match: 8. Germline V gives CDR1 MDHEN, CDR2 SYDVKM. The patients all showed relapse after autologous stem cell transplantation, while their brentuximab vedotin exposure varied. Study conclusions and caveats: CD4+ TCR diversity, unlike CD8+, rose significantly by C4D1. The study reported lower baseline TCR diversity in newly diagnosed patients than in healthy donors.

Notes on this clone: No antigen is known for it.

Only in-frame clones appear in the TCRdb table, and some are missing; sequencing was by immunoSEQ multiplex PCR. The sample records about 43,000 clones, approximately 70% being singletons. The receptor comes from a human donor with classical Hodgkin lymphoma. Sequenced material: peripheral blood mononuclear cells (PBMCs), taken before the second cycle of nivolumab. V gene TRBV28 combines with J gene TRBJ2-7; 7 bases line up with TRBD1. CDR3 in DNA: TGTGCCAGCAGTTTTCTCTCCGGGACAGCCTCCTACGAGCAGTACTTC. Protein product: CASSFLSGTASYEQYF.